These 31 T cell receptor beta chains were sequenced from one sample in a study of neurological immune-mediated disorders. TCRdb reanalysed the 5' RACE reads using MiXCR and keeps one entry per CDR3 protein. Of some 35,000 distinct CDR3 sequences detected, 11% appear once; the ten largest clones hold 3% to 4.5%. The sequenced material came from CD4+ T cells from blood. The receptors shown here come from a woman under 40 with HTLV-1-associated myelopathy (HAM/TSP).

The table lists this clonotype with many counts. The chain combines TRBV29-1 with TRBJ1-1, with D perhaps matching TRBD1 (5 bases). Germline values: CDR1 SQVTM, CDR2 ANQGSEA. Trimming removed 6 bases at V and 2 bases at J, with 16 bases between. The CDR3 covers 14 residues. CDR3 coding DNA: TGCAGCGTCGGGACCCGAGGTACTAACACTGAAGCTTTCTTT. Translation gives CSVGTRGTNTEAFF.

This clonotype was counted at least ten times. The V and J genes are TRBV29-1 and TRBJ1-2, with D unclear. CDR1 is SQVTM and CDR2 is ANQGSEA in the germline V gene. The CDR3 spans 11 residues. V was clipped by 6 bases and J by 4 bases, with 9 bases between them. CDR3: CSVDGVYGYTF. The CDR3 DNA reads as TGCAGCGTGGATGGAGTCTATGGCTACACCTTC.

This clonotype was counted ten times or more. The chain couples TRBV3-1 to TRBJ2-1; D possibly matches TRBD1 or TRBD2 (5 bases each). Trimming took 1 base from V and 4 from J, leaving 8 bases between them. This CDR3 is built from 14 residues. Germline CDR1 reads LGHDT; CDR2 reads YNNKEL (reference sequence). This CDR3 reads CASSQAWGYNEQFF. CDR3 coding DNA: TGTGCCAGCAGCCAAGCGTGGGGGTACAATGAGCAGTTCTTC.

There are many counts of this clonotype. The genes are TRBV6-5 and TRBJ1-1; 7 nucleotides line up with TRBD1. J lost 1 base, V lost 0 bases, and 11 bases had no gene match. CDR1 is MNHEY, CDR2 SVGAGI, per germline. The CDR3 length is 18 residues. The CDR3, as DNA: TGTGCCAGCAGTTACTCGATATCACGGGGACAGAAGAACACTGAAGCTTTCTTT. Its protein is CASSYSISRGQKNTEAFF.

The sample holds many counts of this clonotype. The rearrangement joins TRBV20-1 to TRBJ1-2; the D gene is possibly TRBD1 (5 bases). With 6 bases removed from V and 5 bases from J, the gap between germline ends came to 13 bases. The germline V gene encodes CDR1 DFQATT and CDR2 SNEGSKA (reference sequence). The CDR3 runs to 12 residues. CDR3 residues: CSAAGTEYGYTF. The CDR3 DNA sequence: TGCAGTGCCGCCGGGACCGAATATGGCTACACCTTC.

This clonotype has only one observation. The gene calls are TRBV18 and TRBJ1-1; 9 bases map to TRBD1. The CDR3 length is 14 residues. CDR1 and CDR2 (germline): KGHSH, LQKENI. Trimming removed 4 bases from V and 7 bases from J; junction bases left unmatched: 7. In nucleotides, the CDR3 is TGTGCCAGCTCACAGGTCCCGGGACAGGGTGAAGCTTTCTTT. Translating gives CASSQVPGQGEAFF.

This clonotype occurred many times. The chain carries TRBV20-1 and TRBJ1-1; D gene uncertain. The CDR3 spans 13 residues. Germline CDR1 is DFQATT and CDR2 is SNEGSKA (reference sequence). The ends were cut back, 6 bases at V and 1 base at J, with 12 bases in the middle. The chain's CDR3 is CSATSTQNTEAFF. The CDR3 nucleotides read TGCAGTGCGACCTCTACTCAGAACACTGAAGCTTTCTTT.

This clonotype was picked up many times. This sequence joins TRBV20-1 and TRBJ2-7; 10 bases are a match to TRBD2. The CDR3 contains 15 residues. The ends lost 3 bases at V and 3 bases at J; junction bases unmatched: 8. The germline CDR1 and CDR2 sequences are DFQATT and SNEGSKA (reference sequence). CDR3 protein: CSASSLAGANYEQYF. The CDR3 DNA reads as TGCAGTGCTAGTTCCCTAGCGGGGGCCAACTACGAGCAGTACTTC.

This clonotype was seen ten or more times. The chain has TRBV6-1 and TRBJ2-7; TRBD1 agrees at 10 bases. Germline CDR1 MNHNS, CDR2 SASEGT. The V segment lost 4 bases and the J segment 1 base; nucleotides outside the gene matches: 4. The CDR3 runs to 15 residues. The DNA of the CDR3 is TGTGCCAGCAGTGTAGGGACAGGGGTATCCTACGAGCAGTACTTC. As protein: CASSVGTGVSYEQYF.

This clonotype was counted ten times or more. The V gene is TRBV7-9, the J gene TRBJ1-4; 7 bases line up with TRBD1. CDR3 length: 16 amino acids. From germline, CDR1 is SEHNR and CDR2 FQNEAQ (reference sequence). V shed 5 bases and J 3 bases; nucleotides not matched to a gene: 9. The CDR3 DNA follows: TGTGCCAGCAGCGCGCTCGAGGGGGCTTCTAATGAAAAACTGTTTTTT. This gives the protein CASSALEGASNEKLFF.

This clonotype showed up many times. CDR3 coding DNA: TGTGCCAGCGGGTTAGGAAGATTGAACACTGAAGCTTTCTTT. Amino acid sequence: CASGLGRLNTEAFF. The rearrangement uses TRBV2 and TRBJ1-1; D is ambiguous. CDR3 length: 14 amino acids. Trimming removed 8 bases at V and 0 bases at J, with 13 bases between. Germline V lookup: CDR1 SNHLY, CDR2 FYNNEI. The full variable domain, in which reference TRBV2 and TRBJ1-1 provide the parts outside the CDR3, is EPEVTQTPSHQVTQMGQEVILRCVPISNHLYFYWYRQILGQKVEFLVSFYNNEISEKSEIFDDQFSVERPDGSNFTLKIRSTKLEDSAMYFCASGLGRLNTEAFFGQGTRLTVV.

This clonotype was seen ten or more times. The chain recombines TRBV7-2 with TRBJ2-1, with a weak D call TRBD2 (6 bases). Per germline, CDR1 SGHTA and CDR2 FQGNSA. The CDR3 runs to 16 residues. Trimming stripped 5 bases from V and 4 bases from J, with 18 bases between. The DNA for the CDR3 is TGTGCCAGCAGCCCCCTCTGGGCGGGGACGTACAATGAGCAGTTCTTC. Translation: CASSPLWAGTYNEQFF.

This clonotype was seen many times. Possible read error: a much larger clone is one base away. The J gene is TRBJ1-1, the V gene TRBV5-1; D might be TRBD1 (5 bases). The germline V gene encodes CDR1 SGHRS and CDR2 YFSETQ. The CDR3 contains 14 residues. The CDR3 spells CASNLEGWDTEAFF. The CDR3 nucleotides are TGCGCCAGCAACTTGGAGGGGTGGGACACTGAAGCTTTCTTT.

By proportion, this clonotype is medium-sized (0.01 to 0.1%). The chain has TRBV9 and TRBJ2-7, with D unresolved. Germline CDR1 is SGDLS and CDR2 is YYNGEE. V lost 0 bases and J 0 bases, leaving 7 bases between the germline ends. The CDR3 is 14 amino acids. For the CDR3, the DNA is TGTGCCAGCAGCGTAGCTTCTGGCTCCTACGAGCAGTACTTC. It translates to CASSVASGSYEQYF.

This clonotype was observed at least ten times. The genes are TRBV6-6 and TRBJ1-2, with a tentative D call TRBD1 (6 bases). There are 16 residues in the CDR3. The germline gives CDR1 MNHNY, CDR2 SVGAGI (reference sequence). Trimming left V 5 bases short and J 8 bases short, with 24 bases between. CDR3 in DNA: TGTGCCAGCAGTCCTACCGGACAGCGGGCCAACTGGGGCTACACCTTC. Its translation: CASSPTGQRANWGYTF.

The sample holds many counts of this clonotype. The chain carries TRBV6-2 or TRBV6-3 and TRBJ2-3; 9 bases are shared with TRBD1. V gave up 8 bases and J gave up 4 bases; unmatched junction bases: 10. This CDR3 has 15 amino acids. Germline CDR1 and CDR2: MNHEY and SVGEGT. The DNA of the CDR3 is TGTGCCAGCGGGACGGGACAGGGAGTGGCAGATACGCAGTATTTT. Protein: CASGTGQGVADTQYF.

There are many counts of this clonotype. The chain has TRBV7-2 and TRBJ2-7, with a possible D match to TRBD2 (6 bases). CDR3 length: 14 residues. Per the germline V gene, CDR1 is SGHTA and CDR2 is FQGNSA. V was trimmed by 2 bases and J by 2 bases, leaving 10 bases between them. DNA of the CDR3: TGTGCCAGCAGCTTAAATACGGGGGCCTACGAGCAGTACTTC. Translating gives CASSLNTGAYEQYF.

This clonotype was observed at least ten times. The V and J genes are TRBV24-1 and TRBJ2-1; 9 nucleotides match TRBD1. The V gene end was trimmed by 8 bases and the J gene end by 0 bases; junction bases not matched to a gene: 4. Germline CDR1 KGHDR, CDR2 SFDVKD. The CDR3 spans 15 residues. This chain's CDR3 is CATIGTGRSYNEQFF. The CDR3 DNA sequence: TGTGCCACCATTGGGACAGGGCGCTCCTACAATGAGCAGTTCTTC.

This clonotype has a count of ten or more. This chain connects TRBV20-1 to TRBJ2-3; 16 bases fit TRBD2. Germline assignment: CDR1 DFQATT and CDR2 SNEGSKA (reference sequence). J was trimmed by 5 bases and V by 3 bases; bases with no gene match: 8. This CDR3 contains 17 residues. DNA of the CDR3: TGCAGTGCTAGGGGGACTAGCGGGGGGGCAGTGAGAGATACGCAGTATTTT. As protein: CSARGTSGGAVRDTQYF.

This clonotype was counted at least ten times. V gene TRBV10-3 combines with J gene TRBJ1-3, with a weak D call TRBD1 (6 bases). The germline CDR1 and CDR2 sequences are ENHRY and SYGVKD. The CDR3 is 17 residues long. V was trimmed by 2 bases and J by 2 bases, leaving 16 bases between them. The CDR3, as DNA: TGTGCCATCAGTGAGACCTCCAGGGGATATCCTGGAAACACCATATATTTT. Translation: CAISETSRGYPGNTIYF.

This clonotype came up many times. The chain has TRBV6-1 and TRBJ1-2, with a weak D call TRBD1 (6 bases). Germline V gene sequence: CDR1 MNHNS, CDR2 SASEGT. Trimming pared 2 bases from V and 3 bases from J, leaving 31 bases between. The CDR3 is 21 amino acids. The CDR3 DNA is TGTGCCAGCAGTGAAATGATGGGGGCTTGGATAGACCAGGTTATGCACTATGGCTACACCTTC. It is translated as CASSEMMGAWIDQVMHYGYTF.

In its sample, this clonotype was seen many times. This chain joins TRBV5-1 and TRBJ2-1; D ambiguous. The CDR3 consists of 18 residues. V lost 4 bases, J lost 3 bases, and 23 bases lay in between. Germline lookup yields CDR1 SGHRS and CDR2 YFSETQ. CDR3 DNA: TGCGCCAGCAGCCGTTCTCCGGGCCCAAGGTCTCACTACAATGAGCAGTTCTTC. Translated: CASSRSPGPRSHYNEQFF.

This clonotype occurred many times. The rearrangement links TRBV5-1 to TRBJ2-7; the match to TRBD1 covers 7 bases. The junction had 16 bases not matched to a gene; V was cut back by 5 bases and J by 5 bases. The CDR3 has 16 residues. Per the germline V gene, CDR1 is SGHRS and CDR2 is YFSETQ. The CDR3 is CASSPPETGRFNEQYF. The CDR3 region has the DNA TGCGCCAGCAGTCCGCCGGAGACAGGGCGATTTAACGAGCAGTACTTC. The full variable domain, completed using reference TRBV5-1 and TRBJ2-7, is KAGVTQTPRYLIKTRGQQVTLSCSPISGHRSVSWYQQTPGQGLQFLFEYFSETQRNKGNFPGRFSGRQFSNSRSEMNVSTLELGDSALYLCASSPPETGRFNEQYFGPGTRLTVT.

Many counts were recorded for this clonotype. The V gene is TRBV5-5, the J gene TRBJ1-4; TRBD1 is a possible D gene (5 bases). The CDR3 is 16 residues long. Per the germline V gene, CDR1 is SGHKS and CDR2 is YYEKEE (reference sequence). Between the trimmed V and J ends, which lost 3 bases and 0 bases, there was a span of 12 bases. The CDR3 sequence is CASSSAQDATNEKLFF. DNA of the CDR3: TGTGCCAGCAGCTCGGCACAGGATGCAACTAATGAAAAACTGTTTTTT.

This clonotype was seen repeatedly, ten times or more. The chain links TRBV7-8 to TRBJ2-2; 11 bases align to TRBD1. The CDR3 consists of 15 residues. Trimming cost V 6 bases and J 4 bases; bases outside gene matches: 4. Germline V gene lookup returns CDR1 SGHVS and CDR2 FQNEAQ. CDR3 in DNA: TGTGCCAGCAGAGGACAGGGGGCAGGCACCGGGGAGCTGTTTTTT. This gives the protein CASRGQGAGTGELFF.

This chain connects TRBV20-1 to TRBJ2-3, with 8 bases identical to TRBD2. Germline trimming cut 0 bases from V and 2 bases from J; bases unmatched to any gene: 7. The CDR3 loop spans 16 amino acids. In germline, CDR1 is DFQATT, CDR2 SNEGSKA (reference sequence). In nucleotides, the CDR3 is TGCAGTGCTAGAGATCAGGCGGGGGGCCCCACAGATACGCAGTATTTT. It is translated as CSARDQAGGPTDTQYF.

In this sample, this clonotype turned up many times. V and J are TRBV6-5 and TRBJ1-6; D is unresolved. The V gene lost 2 bases and the J gene lost 9 bases, with 14 bases spanning the gap. Germline values: CDR1 MNHEY, CDR2 SVGAGI. The CDR3 is 15 amino acids. The DNA for the CDR3 is TGTGCCAGCAGTTACCGCCGGGCAGGCACTTCACCCCTCCACTTT. It yields the protein CASSYRRAGTSPLHF.

As regards this clonotype: One end of the junction is discordant with germline, which a read error may explain. The chain uses TRBV20-1 and TRBJ1-1; TRBD1 matches 7 bases. This CDR3 region has 14 residues. Germline CDR1 reads DFQATT; CDR2 reads SNEGSKA (reference sequence). CDR3 sequence: CSDRMGAGGTEAFF. CDR3 DNA: TGCAGTGATAGAATGGGGGCAGGGGGCACTGAAGCTTTCTTT.

This clonotype was found many times. The chain has TRBV12-3 or TRBV12-4 and TRBJ1-2, with 9 bases aligning to TRBD1. V was clipped by 3 bases and J by 8 bases; unmatched bases: 16. The CDR3 has 17 residues. Here the CDR3 DNA reads TGTGCCAGCAGTTTCGGGACAGGGTCTCCCTTCGGAGGCGGCTACACCTTC. Its protein is CASSFGTGSPFGGGYTF.

There are many counts of this clonotype. The J gene is TRBJ1-1, the V gene TRBV5-1; D possibly corresponds to TRBD1 (6 bases). CDR1 SGHRS and CDR2 YFSETQ come from the germline V gene. With 0 bases removed from V and 5 bases from J, the gap between germline ends came to 11 bases. The CDR3 loop spans 14 amino acids. CDR3 loop: CASSLDQGRTEAFF. CDR3 bases: TGCGCCAGCAGCTTGGATCAGGGGCGGACTGAAGCTTTCTTT.

At least ten counts were recorded for this clonotype. V usage is TRBV18 and J usage is TRBJ1-2; 12 positions agree with TRBD1. V lost 1 base to trimming and J lost 4 bases; unmatched junction nucleotides: 1. This CDR3 has 15 residues. Germline lookup yields CDR1 KGHSH and CDR2 LQKENI. This CDR3 is CASSPLGQGAYGYTF. The CDR3 coding sequence is TGTGCCAGCTCACCACTGGGACAGGGGGCCTATGGCTACACCTTC.